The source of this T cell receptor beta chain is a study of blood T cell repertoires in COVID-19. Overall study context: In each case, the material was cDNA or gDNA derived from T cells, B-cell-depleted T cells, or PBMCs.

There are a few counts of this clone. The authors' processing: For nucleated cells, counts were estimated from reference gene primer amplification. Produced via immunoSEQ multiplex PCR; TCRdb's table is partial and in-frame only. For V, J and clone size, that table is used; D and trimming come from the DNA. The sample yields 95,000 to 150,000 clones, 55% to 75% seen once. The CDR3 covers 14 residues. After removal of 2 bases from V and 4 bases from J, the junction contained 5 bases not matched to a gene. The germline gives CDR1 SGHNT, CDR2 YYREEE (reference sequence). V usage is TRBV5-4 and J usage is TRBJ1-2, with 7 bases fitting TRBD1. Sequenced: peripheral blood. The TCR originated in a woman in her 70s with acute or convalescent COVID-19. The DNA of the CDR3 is TGTGCCAGCAGCTTACTACAGGGGACCTATGGCTACACCTTC. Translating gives CASSLLQGTYGYTF.